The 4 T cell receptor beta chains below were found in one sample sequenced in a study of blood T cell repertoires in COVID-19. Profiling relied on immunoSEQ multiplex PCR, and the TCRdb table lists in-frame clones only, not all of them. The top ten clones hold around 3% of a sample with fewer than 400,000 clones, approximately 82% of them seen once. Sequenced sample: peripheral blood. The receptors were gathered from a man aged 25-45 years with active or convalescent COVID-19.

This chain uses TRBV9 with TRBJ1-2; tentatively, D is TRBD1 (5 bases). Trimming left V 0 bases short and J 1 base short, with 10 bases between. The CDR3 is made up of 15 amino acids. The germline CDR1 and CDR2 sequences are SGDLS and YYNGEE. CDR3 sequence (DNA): TGTGCCAGCAGCGTAGCACAGGATCTTAACTATGGCTACACCTTC. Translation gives CASSVAQDLNYGYTF.

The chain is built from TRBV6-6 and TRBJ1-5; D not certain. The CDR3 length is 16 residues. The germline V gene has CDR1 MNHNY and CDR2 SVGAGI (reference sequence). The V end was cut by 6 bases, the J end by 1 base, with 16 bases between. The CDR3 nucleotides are TGTGCCAGCAGCCTTCCCTGGAGGGAAAGCAATCAGCCCCAGCATTTT. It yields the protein CASSLPWRESNQPQHF.

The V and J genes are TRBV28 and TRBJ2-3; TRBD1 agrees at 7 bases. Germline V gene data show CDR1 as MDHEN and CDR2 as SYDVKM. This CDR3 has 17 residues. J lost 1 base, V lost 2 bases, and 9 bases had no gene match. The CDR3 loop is CASSLGQGVGGTDTQYF. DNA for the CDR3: TGTGCCAGCAGTTTAGGGCAGGGGGTTGGTGGCACAGATACGCAGTATTTT. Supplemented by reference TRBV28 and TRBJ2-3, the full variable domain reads DVKVTQSSRYLVKRTGEKVFLECVQDMDHENMFWYRQDPGLGLRLIYFSYDVKMKEKGDIPEGYSVSREKKERFSLILESASTNQTSMYLCASSLGQGVGGTDTQYFGPGTRLTVL.

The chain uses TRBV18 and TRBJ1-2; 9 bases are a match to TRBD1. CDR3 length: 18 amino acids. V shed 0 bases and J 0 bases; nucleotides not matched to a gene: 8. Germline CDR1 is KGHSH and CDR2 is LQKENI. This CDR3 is CASSPPNSGQGANYGYTF. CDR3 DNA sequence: TGTGCCAGCTCACCACCGAACTCGGGACAGGGAGCTAACTATGGCTACACCTTC.